This TCR beta chain is from a study of blood T cell repertoires in COVID-19. The table came from immunoSEQ multiplex PCR; TCRdb's copy has only in-frame clones and leaves some out. Of roughly 320,000 clones detected, 90% appear once; the ten largest clones hold around 3.9%. The CDR3 has 15 amino acids. V lost 2 bases to trimming and J lost 8 bases, with 18 bases between them. From germline, CDR1 is SGHTA and CDR2 FQGNSA. The chain carries TRBV7-2 and TRBJ2-5; tentatively, D is TRBD2 (7 bases). This TCR derives from a woman aged 30 to 39 who had been exposed to COVID-19. Sequencing used PBMCs or T cells enriched from blood (not recorded which). CDR3 DNA sequence: TGTGCCAGCAGCTTAATTGGGGGGGCGGTTGGAACCCAGTACTTC. Amino acid sequence: CASSLIGGAVGTQYF.